One T cell receptor beta chain is described in this entry. What it binds is not known. This sample is drawn from a study of T cells expressing NK-cell markers. On the study more broadly: HCMV seropositivity marked seven of the eight sequenced donors; one was seronegative. General observations from the study: The study did not resolve the HCMV specificity of expanded NKG2C+ T cell clones. In five or six donors, dominant CD3+CD56+NKG2C+ clonotypes ranked among the top 10 CD8+ clonotypes.

The CDR3 spans 14 residues. The germline gives CDR1 MNHEY, CDR2 SMNVEV (reference sequence). TCR beta libraries carry UMIs added by 5'RACE template switching. TCRdb derives one entry per CDR3 protein from the 5' RACE reads, leaving out DNA. Its listing shows 140,000 to 150,000 distinct CDR3 sequences. Specimen: blood T cells: a sorted CD56 or NKG2C T cell subset, CD4+ or CD8+ T cells, or bulk PBMC T cells (not recorded which). The chain has TRBV27 and TRBJ2-3; the TCRdb D gene call, TRBD1, has no DNA to confirm it. The source is a man aged 18 to 30 in good health. The CDR3 here is CASSSGTGWDTQYF.